The 24 T cell receptor beta chains below come from one sample, sequenced in a study of T cells after yellow fever vaccination. TCRdb re-derived calls from the 5' RACE reads in MiXCR, one entry per CDR3 protein. Here the sample spans roughly 320,000 distinct CDR3 sequences, about 10% being singletons. The sample was CD4+ T cells sorted from PBMCs, taken 45 days after the yellow fever booster vaccination. These receptors came from a man aged 18 to 35 who received the YFV17D yellow fever vaccine.

V and J are TRBV19 and TRBJ1-5, with D possibly being TRBD1 (6 bases). This CDR3 spans 15 amino acids. V gave up 4 bases and J gave up 0 bases, with 10 bases separating them. Germline CDR1 LNHDA, CDR2 SQIVND (reference sequence). The CDR3 nucleotides are TGTGCCAGTAGTAGAGGACAGCATAGCAATCAGCCCCAGCATTTT. Translating gives CASSRGQHSNQPQHF.

The chain recombines TRBV7-6 with TRBJ2-1; D not resolved. V lost 5 bases and J 14 bases, leaving 13 bases between the germline ends. CDR1 and CDR2 (germline): SGHVS, FNYEAQ. The CDR3 is 11 residues long. CDR3 sequence reads: CASSEQGRKFF. The CDR3 nucleotides read TGTGCCAGCAGCGAACAAGGACGCAAGTTCTTC.

The V and J genes are TRBV28 and TRBJ2-5; 8 bases are shared with TRBD2. This CDR3 region has 15 residues. The ends lost 3 bases at V and 6 bases at J; junction bases unmatched: 9. From germline, CDR1 is MDHEN and CDR2 SYDVKM. CDR3 region: CASSFVGGAPQTQYF. CDR3 coding DNA: TGTGCCAGCAGTTTTGTCGGGGGGGCCCCCCAGACCCAGTACTTC.

This clonotype was recorded many times. In nucleotides, the CDR3 is TGTGCCAGCACCCAGAGGAACACTGAAGCTTTCTTT. Amino acids: CASTQRNTEAFF. The chain combines TRBV6-2 or TRBV6-3 with TRBJ1-1; unclear D gene. Trimming took 7 bases from V and 1 from J, leaving 7 bases between them. The CDR3 is made up of 12 amino acids. The germline V gene has CDR1 MNHEY and CDR2 SVGEGT.

This clonotype was picked up many times. CDR3 region: CASSFLVATDRGENIQYF. In DNA, the CDR3 is TGTGCCAGCAGTTTTTTAGTGGCAACGGACAGGGGCGAAAACATTCAGTACTTC. The chain joins TRBV28 to TRBJ2-4, with 9 bases lining up with TRBD1. The V segment lost 3 bases and the J segment 5 bases; nucleotides outside the gene matches: 14. Germline loops: CDR1 MDHEN, CDR2 SYDVKM. This CDR3 has 18 residues.

The sample holds a few counts of this clonotype. The chain couples TRBV4-2 to TRBJ1-5; no firm D call. The CDR3 runs to 14 residues. The ends were cut back, 4 bases at V and 7 bases at J, with 14 bases in the middle. Germline V lookup: CDR1 LGHNA, CDR2 YNFKEQ. CDR3 sequence reads: CASSRFKGEQPQHF. CDR3 coding DNA: TGTGCCAGCAGCCGCTTCAAGGGTGAACAGCCCCAGCATTTT.

The chain is built from TRBV20-1 and TRBJ2-7, with TRBD1 identical over 7 bases. The germline gives CDR1 DFQATT, CDR2 SNEGSKA (reference sequence). This CDR3 contains 14 residues. DNA for the CDR3: TGCAGTGCTAGAGCCGGGACAGTCTGCTACGAGGAGTACGTC. This codes for CSARAGTVCYEEYV.

The chain combines TRBV28 with TRBJ1-1; a possible D gene is TRBD1 (5 bases). The CDR3 is 17 amino acids. Germline CDR1 MDHEN, CDR2 SYDVKM. V was trimmed by 0 bases and J by 0 bases, leaving 14 bases between them. The CDR3 loop is CASSLWGEGRLNTEAFF. The CDR3, as DNA: TGTGCCAGCAGTTTATGGGGGGAGGGCAGATTGAACACTGAAGCTTTCTTT.

The chain couples TRBV9 to TRBJ2-1, with D possibly matching TRBD2 (6 bases). The CDR3 contains 14 residues. Germline V lookup: CDR1 SGDLS, CDR2 YYNGEE. Trimming removed 4 bases at V and 10 bases at J, with 18 bases between. CDR3 residues: CASSWAYSGAEQFF. The CDR3 region has the DNA TGTGCCAGCAGCTGGGCTTATAGCGGTGCCGAGCAGTTCTTC.

This clonotype was found a few times. This chain uses TRBV11-2 with TRBJ2-7; D possibly corresponds to TRBD1 (6 bases). From germline, CDR1 is SGHAT and CDR2 FQNNGV. Deletions cut 3 bases from V and 0 bases from J, with 12 bases between. The CDR3 length is 15 residues. The CDR3 protein is CASSFSPDSSYEQYF. DNA for the CDR3: TGTGCCAGCAGCTTTTCGCCGGACAGCTCCTACGAGCAGTACTTC.

V is TRBV5-6 and J is TRBJ2-7; D is ambiguous. This CDR3 has 16 residues. Germline CDR1 SGHDT, CDR2 YYEEEE. V gave up 0 bases and J gave up 3 bases, with 16 bases separating them. CDR3: CASSLGGSALSYEQYV. DNA for the CDR3: TGTGCCAGCAGCTTGGGGGGAAGCGCCCTAAGCTACGAGCAGTACGTC.

This clonotype has just a few counts. The J gene is TRBJ2-2, the V gene TRBV19; D uncertain. The CDR3 has 12 amino acids. The germline V and J ends were trimmed by 6 bases and 4 bases, with 6 bases remaining between them. Germline CDR1 reads LNHDA; CDR2 reads SQIVND (reference sequence). The CDR3 DNA reads as TGTGCCAGTAGGTACCTCACCGGGGAGCTGTTTTTT. This gives the protein CASRYLTGELFF.

This rearrangement joins TRBV14 to TRBJ2-1, with 9 bases that match TRBD2. Per the germline V gene, CDR1 is SGHDN and CDR2 is FVKESK. The CDR3 extends over 17 amino acids. V lost 3 bases, J lost 6 bases, and 12 bases stayed unmatched. For the CDR3, the DNA is TGTGCCAGCAGCCAGCATAGTAGGCTAGCGGGGCTCAATGAGCAGTTCTTC. It specifies CASSQHSRLAGLNEQFF.

A few counts support this clonotype. Here the CDR3 reads CASSKYPGLPSYNEQFF. The CDR3 DNA follows: TGTGCCAGCAGCAAATACCCGGGACTACCTTCCTACAATGAGCAGTTCTTC. The J gene is TRBJ2-1, the V gene TRBV4-2; TRBD2 agrees at 7 bases. Germline CDR1 reads LGHNA; CDR2 reads YNFKEQ. This CDR3 spans 17 amino acids. J gave up 1 base and V 5 bases, and 11 bases lay outside the gene matches.

The CDR3 DNA sequence: TGCGCCAGCAGCTTGACGGTTGCGGGGGGCTCTGGAAACACCATATATTTT. Its protein product is CASSLTVAGGSGNTIYF. The chain links TRBV5-1 to TRBJ1-3; TRBD1 is a possible D gene (5 bases). This CDR3 contains 17 residues. Germline V gives CDR1 SGHRS, CDR2 YFSETQ. V was pared by 1 base and J by 0 bases, with 14 bases between.

The chain combines TRBV6-2 or TRBV6-3 with TRBJ1-1, with D possibly TRBD1 on 6 matching bases. This CDR3 has 15 amino acids. Germline V gene sequence: CDR1 MNHEY, CDR2 SVGEGT. The V gene lost 4 bases and the J gene lost 4 bases, with 16 bases spanning the gap. CDR3 coding DNA: TGTGCCAGCAGTTCTTACCCGGGACACAGCACTGAAGCTTTCTTT. It yields the protein CASSSYPGHSTEAFF.

J is TRBJ1-2 and V is TRBV7-2, with D possibly matching TRBD1 (6 bases). V was cut by 4 bases and J by 6 bases, with 15 bases left in between. The CDR3 has 14 residues. Looked up from germline, CDR1 is SGHTA and CDR2 is FQGNSA. The chain's CDR3 is CASSSYRVPNGYTF. DNA of the CDR3: TGTGCCAGCAGCTCATACAGGGTTCCTAATGGCTACACCTTC.

The chain carries TRBV5-4 and TRBJ1-2, with 7 nucleotides matching TRBD1. V was pared by 4 bases and J by 3 bases, with 6 bases of the junction left unmatched. The CDR3 is 14 amino acids. The germline gives CDR1 SGHNT, CDR2 YYREEE (reference sequence). CDR3 sequence: CASSVPGGDYGYTF. The CDR3 bases are TGTGCCAGCAGCGTCCCAGGGGGTGACTATGGCTACACCTTC.

The chain is built from TRBV10-3 and TRBJ2-7; 10 positions match TRBD1. The V segment lost 10 bases and the J segment 2 bases; nucleotides outside the gene matches: 11. Germline V lookup: CDR1 ENHRY, CDR2 SYGVKD. The CDR3 sequence is 15 residues long. The DNA for the CDR3 is TGTGCCACCGGAGACAGGGGGCCCCTTACCTACGAGCAGTACGTC. It specifies CATGDRGPLTYEQYV.

The chain employs TRBV3-1 and TRBJ2-6; D is unclear. The CDR3 runs to 14 residues. The V and J ends lost 2 bases and 14 bases respectively, with 16 bases between them. CDR1 and CDR2 (germline): LGHDT, YNNKEL (reference sequence). The CDR3 DNA reads as TGTGCCAGCAGCCAAATGACGGATTCCCGGCTCCTGACTTTC. Its protein product is CASSQMTDSRLLTF.

This clonotype has just a few counts. This sequence joins TRBV7-2 and TRBJ2-1, with 9 nucleotides matching TRBD1. Germline V lookup: CDR1 SGHTA, CDR2 FQGNSA. The CDR3 is 18 amino acids. Trimming removed 4 bases from V and 0 bases from J; junction bases left unmatched: 10. The CDR3 nucleotides read TGTGCCAGCAGCTCGCCGGGACAGGGAATCGGCTCCTACAATGAGCAGTTCTTC. This codes for CASSSPGQGIGSYNEQFF. Drawing the rest from reference TRBV7-2 and TRBJ2-1, the complete variable domain is GAGVSQSPSNKVTEKGKDVELRCDPISGHTALYWYRQSLGQGLEFLIYFQGNSAPDKSGLPSDRFSAERTGGSVSTLTIQRTQQEDSAVYLCASSSPGQGIGSYNEQFFGPGTRLTVL.

The chain joins TRBV5-1 to TRBJ2-5, with 9 bases fitting TRBD1. Trimming took 7 bases from V and 4 from J; bases not matched to a gene: 8. Germline values: CDR1 SGHRS, CDR2 YFSETQ. This CDR3 is 14 amino acids long. CDR3 sequence: CASGGQGGRETQYF. In DNA form, the CDR3 reads TGCGCCAGCGGGGGACAGGGAGGGAGAGAGACCCAGTACTTC.

This clonotype has a count of ten or more. This chain joins TRBV5-1 and TRBJ2-7; 9 nucleotides align to TRBD1. CDR1 SGHRS and CDR2 YFSETQ come from the germline V gene. The CDR3 sequence is 15 residues long. V shed 4 bases and J 5 bases; nucleotides not matched to a gene: 10. CDR3 loop: CASSPEDRGFDEQYF. Here the CDR3 DNA reads TGCGCCAGCAGCCCGGAGGACAGGGGATTCGACGAGCAGTACTTC.

Of note for this clonotype: A read error may produce the germline difference seen at one junction end. This chain joins TRBV7-6 and TRBJ2-7; perhaps TRBD2 as D (5 bases). CDR1 is SGHVS and CDR2 is FNYEAQ in the germline V gene. The CDR3 has 12 residues. The CDR3 is CDSSLGAAEQYF. Written as DNA, the CDR3 is TGTGACAGCAGCTTAGGAGCGGCGGAGCAGTACTTC. The full variable domain, with the rest looked up from reference TRBV7-6 and TRBJ2-7, is GAGVSQSPRYKVTKRGQDVALRCDPISGHVSLYWYRQALGQGPEFLTYFNYEAQQDKSGLPNDRFSAERPEGSISTLTIQRTEQRDSAMYRCDSSLGAAEQYFGPGTRLTVT.